This TCR beta chain was sequenced for a study of cytomegalovirus exposure and HLA in healthy donors. Looking at the study overall: The use of the same platform for the approximately 110 validation repertoires and the 650 to 850 first-cohort repertoires was reported by a later analysis.

Separation from the approximately 670-subject first cohort characterized the 120-subject validation cohort, to which the donors belonged. Overall study findings and caveats: A few CMV-associated chains were confirmed in vitro to be specific for CMV antigens. According to a subsequent analysis, TCR clusters from the first cohort were inclined to appear together in the 110 or so validation repertoires.

This clone was recorded once. The antigen is undetermined. The method was immunoSEQ multiplex PCR; TCRdb's version includes in-frame clones alone and lacks a portion of them. The profile shows a few hundred thousand clones, roughly 89% of them singletons. The sequenced material came from PBMCs. This TCR was recovered from a woman under 30 in good health and CMV-seronegative.

Here the CDR3 DNA reads TGCAGCGCAAGCCCCGGGACAGGGGGTGAGACCCAGTACTTC. This codes for CSASPGTGGETQYF. This chain joins TRBV29-1 and TRBJ2-5; 11 bases agree with TRBD1. The V gene end was trimmed by 7 bases and the J gene end by 5 bases; junction bases not matched to a gene: 9. The CDR3 is 14 residues long. Germline V gene sequence: CDR1 SQVTM, CDR2 ANQGSEA.